This TCR beta chain is drawn from a study of T cell clonotyping in hematopoietic cell transplantation. Study results and limitations: Broader posttransplant TCR repertoire diversity was predicted by graft donor and pretransplant recipient Inverse Simpson Index values. After transplant, recipient diversity fell while pathologically expanded clonotypes grew through day 180.

Trimming removed 7 bases from V and 6 bases from J; junction bases left unmatched: 3. Germline V CDR1 and CDR2: SQVTM, ANQGSEA. The CDR3 sequence is 13 residues long. Here immunoSEQ multiplex PCR was the method, and the copy in TCRdb shows in-frame clones only, minus some. There are around 16,000 clones in the sample; roughly 90% occur only once, and around 2.5% lies in the top ten. In the case of this clone: What it recognizes is unknown.

This sequence joins TRBV29-1 and TRBJ1-6; 10 positions agree with TRBD1. Sequenced: peripheral blood mononuclear cells. The sequence derives from a man aged 45 to 65 in good health. Some clones in this sample may be carry-over from other donors' samples. CDR3 loop: CSARDRGNSPLHF. CDR3 nucleotide sequence: TGCAGCGCCCGGGACAGGGGTAATTCACCCCTCCACTTT.